This T cell receptor beta chain was recorded in a study of blood T cell repertoires in COVID-19. Germline values: CDR1 PRHDT, CDR2 FYEKMQ (reference sequence). This CDR3 spans 13 amino acids. The V gene lost 6 bases and the J gene lost 3 bases, with 12 bases spanning the gap. Produced via immunoSEQ multiplex PCR; TCRdb's table is partial and in-frame only. The sample shows 300,000 to 350,000 clones, about nine tenths of them seen only once. V gene TRBV13 combines with J gene TRBJ2-7, with D perhaps matching TRBD1 (6 bases). The clonotype originates from a woman aged 70-85 years with COVID-19, enrolled during active disease. The source material was peripheral blood. DNA for the CDR3: TGTGCCAGCAGGATAAACAGGGACTACGAGCAGTACTTC. Its protein is CASRINRDYEQYF.